These 14 T cell receptor beta chains share one sample of origin, sequenced in a study of type 1 regulatory T cells. These receptors lack a known antigen. TCRdb re-called the reads with MiXCR, one entry per CDR3 protein. The sample has roughly 71,000 distinct CDR3 sequences, roughly 60% seen once. Sequencing was done on a sample of cultured T cells, either the whole culture or a sorted T cell fraction (not recorded which). Subset specified: Tr1-enriched cell product generated in vitro against host alloantigens. These receptors were taken from a human donor in good health.

The V and J genes are TRBV18 and TRBJ2-1; the match to TRBD1 covers 7 bases. Germline CDR1 is KGHSH and CDR2 is LQKENI. V lost 8 bases and J lost 3; bases outside the gene matches: 7. The CDR3 has 14 residues. The CDR3 sequence: CASHMWDSYNEQFF. The CDR3 coding sequence is TGTGCCAGCCACATGTGGGACAGCTACAATGAGCAGTTCTTC. Filled out from reference TRBV18 and TRBJ2-1, the complete variable domain reads NAGVMQNPRHLVRRRGQEARLRCSPMKGHSHVYWYRQLPEEGLKFMVYLQKENIIDESGMPKERFSAEFPKEGPSILRIQQVVRGDSAAYFCASHMWDSYNEQFFGPGTRLTVL.

This chain connects TRBV3-1 to TRBJ2-7; D is perhaps TRBD1 (5 bases). The CDR3 totals 15 residues. Trimming shortened V by 0 bases and J by 4 bases, and 13 bases separated the two germline ends. The germline V gene encodes CDR1 LGHDT and CDR2 YNNKEL (reference sequence). CDR3 in amino acids: CASSQERGYPYEQYF. CDR3 bases: TGTGCCAGCAGCCAAGAAAGGGGCTACCCTTACGAGCAGTACTTC.

The chain uses TRBV11-1 and TRBJ1-1, with D hard to call. Trimming left V 3 bases short and J 4 bases short, with 18 bases between. Germline V CDR1 and CDR2: SGHAT, FQDESV (reference sequence). This CDR3 is built from 16 residues. CDR3 DNA: TGTGCCAGCAGCTTTGGGCGAGCGTGGGCCAGCACTGAAGCTTTCTTT. As protein: CASSFGRAWASTEAFF.

The rearrangement joins TRBV20-1 to TRBJ1-5, with D tentatively TRBD1 (6 bases). The germline CDR1 and CDR2 sequences are DFQATT and SNEGSKA (reference sequence). V lost 6 bases, J lost 7 bases, and 16 bases lay in between. This CDR3 comprises 13 residues. The CDR3 nucleotides read TGCAGTGCACGTCCGGGGGGCGGGCAGCCCCAGCATTTT. It encodes CSARPGGGQPQHF.

The genes are TRBV30 and TRBJ2-7; the match to TRBD2 covers 10 bases. CDR3 length: 15 residues. Germline-derived CDR1 and CDR2 are GTSNPN and SVGIG (reference sequence). Trimming removed 3 bases from V and 4 bases from J; junction bases left unmatched: 9. The CDR3: CAWRRRRLAGYEQYF. In nucleotides, the CDR3 is TGTGCCTGGAGGAGGCGGAGACTAGCGGGTTACGAGCAGTACTTC.

This rearrangement joins TRBV29-1 to TRBJ1-1, with D unresolved. V lost 7 bases and J 1 base, leaving 13 bases between the germline ends. CDR3 length: 13 residues. Germline CDR1 SQVTM, CDR2 ANQGSEA. CDR3 sequence reads: CSALGTANTEAFF. As DNA, the CDR3 is TGCAGCGCCCTCGGCACGGCGAACACTGAAGCTTTCTTT. Using reference TRBV29-1 and TRBJ1-1 for the parts outside the CDR3, the full variable domain is SAVISQKPSRDICQRGTSLTIQCQVDSQVTMMFWYRQQPGQSLTLIATANQGSEATYESGFVIDKFPISRPNLTFSTLTVSNMSPEDSSIYLCSALGTANTEAFFGQGTRLTVV.

CDR3 sequence reads: CASSLAGGTYEQYF. Here the CDR3 DNA reads TGTGCCAGCAGTCTAGCGGGAGGGACCTACGAGCAGTACTTC. The chain links TRBV6-2 or TRBV6-3 to TRBJ2-7, with 12 bases that match TRBD2. CDR1 and CDR2 (germline): MNHEY, SVGEGT. With V trimmed by 5 bases and J by 2 bases, 1 base remained unmatched. CDR3 size: 14 residues.

The chain links TRBV24-1 to TRBJ1-4; possibly TRBD1 for D (6 bases). This CDR3 comprises 12 residues. Trimming pared 0 bases from V and 14 bases from J, leaving 9 bases between. The germline CDR1 and CDR2 sequences are KGHDR and SFDVKD. For the CDR3, the DNA is TGTGCCACCAGTGATTTGAGGGGGAGTCTGTTTTTT. It is translated as CATSDLRGSLFF.

The V call is TRBV19, the J call TRBJ2-5; TRBD1 aligns across 7 bases. The CDR3 loop spans 14 amino acids. In germline, CDR1 is LNHDA, CDR2 SQIVND (reference sequence). The V and J ends lost 4 bases and 6 bases, in that order; junction bases with no gene match: 8. The chain's CDR3 is CASSTSTGKQTQYF. CDR3 nucleotides: TGTGCCAGTAGTACCTCGACAGGGAAACAGACCCAGTACTTC.

The chain recombines TRBV4-2 with TRBJ2-7; 8 positions agree with TRBD2. V lost 1 base and J lost 4; bases outside the gene matches: 9. Germline V gene lookup returns CDR1 LGHNA and CDR2 YNFKEQ. The CDR3 extends over 16 amino acids. The CDR3 region has the DNA TGTGCCAGCAGCCAAGCCGGGGACGGGAGGGGTTACGAGCAGTACTTC. Residues: CASSQAGDGRGYEQYF.

This chain links TRBV7-9 with TRBJ2-1; D may match TRBD1 or TRBD2 (5 bases each). V shed 4 bases and J shed 9 bases, with 16 bases lying between them. Germline CDR1 reads SEHNR; CDR2 reads FQNEAQ (reference sequence). This CDR3 has 14 amino acids. DNA for the CDR3: TGTGCCAGCAGCTACCTGGGGACGGCGGGTGAGCAGTTCTTC. Translating gives CASSYLGTAGEQFF.

The chain employs TRBV5-1 and TRBJ2-1; 12 bases agree with TRBD2. CDR3 length: 15 amino acids. V lost 4 bases, J lost 9 bases, and 8 bases stayed unmatched. CDR1 SGHRS and CDR2 YFSETQ come from the germline V gene. This chain's CDR3 is CASSATSGRDGEQFF. DNA of the CDR3: TGCGCCAGCAGCGCGACTAGCGGGAGAGATGGTGAGCAGTTCTTC.

V is TRBV20-1 and J is TRBJ1-1, with 7 positions matching TRBD1. The CDR3 length is 13 residues. Germline CDR1 is DFQATT and CDR2 is SNEGSKA (reference sequence). V was clipped by 0 bases and J by 6 bases; unmatched bases: 4. For the CDR3, the DNA is TGCAGTGCTAGAGAACAGGGGACCCCTGAAGCTTTCTTT. Protein product: CSAREQGTPEAFF.

V gene TRBV3-1 combines with J gene TRBJ2-7, with D perhaps TRBD2 (7 bases). This CDR3 has 15 residues. Germline CDR1 is LGHDT and CDR2 is YNNKEL (reference sequence). The V end was cut by 0 bases, the J end by 4 bases, with 13 bases between. The CDR3 spells CASSQDRGGRYEQYF. CDR3 bases: TGTGCCAGCAGCCAAGATCGCGGGGGCAGGTACGAGCAGTACTTC.